This TCR beta chain was obtained from a study of T cell responses to AZD1222 COVID-19 vaccine. Study-wide points: Dominant at 160-218 and 743-854, vaccine-associated CD4 TCRs also spanned spike. Scientists sampled the repertoires only once the peak T cell response had passed. Clonal diversity may have been underestimated in mostly white British donors.

Sequenced by immunoSEQ multiplex PCR; TCRdb stores in-frame clones only, minus some. The sample lists fewer than 200,000 clones, roughly 90% seen once, with 4% to 5.5% in the top ten. CDR1 is LNHDA and CDR2 is SQIVND in the germline V gene (reference sequence). The CDR3 is 16 amino acids. The V end lost 5 bases, the J end lost 4 bases, and 18 bases lay between the germline ends. Samples with a second dose at about 4 or about 12 weeks were pooled together. With respect to this clone: Its antigen is unidentified.

This receptor was identified in an adult who received the AZD1222 COVID-19 vaccine. This specimen was peripheral blood, taken 28 days after the second AZD1222 dose. The rearrangement links TRBV19 to TRBJ1-3; the D is unclear. CDR3 in amino acids: CASSELTISSGNTIYF. The CDR3 nucleotides are TGTGCCAGTAGTGAATTGACAATCTCTTCAGGAAACACCATATATTTT.